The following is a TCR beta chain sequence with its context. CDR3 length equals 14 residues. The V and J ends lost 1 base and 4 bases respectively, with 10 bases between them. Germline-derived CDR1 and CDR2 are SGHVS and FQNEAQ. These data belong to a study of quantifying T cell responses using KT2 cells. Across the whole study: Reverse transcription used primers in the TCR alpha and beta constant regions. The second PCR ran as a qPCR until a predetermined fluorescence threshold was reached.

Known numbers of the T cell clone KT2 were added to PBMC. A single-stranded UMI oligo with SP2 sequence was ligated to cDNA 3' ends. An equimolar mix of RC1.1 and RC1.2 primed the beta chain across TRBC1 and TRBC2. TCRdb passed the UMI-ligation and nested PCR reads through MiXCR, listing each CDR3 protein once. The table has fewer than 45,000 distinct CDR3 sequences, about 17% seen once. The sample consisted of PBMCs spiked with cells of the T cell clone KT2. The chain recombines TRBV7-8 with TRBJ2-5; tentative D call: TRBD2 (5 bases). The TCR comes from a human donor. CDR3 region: CASSLGLPLETQYF. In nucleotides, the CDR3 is TGTGCCAGCAGCTTAGGACTACCACTAGAGACCCAGTACTTC.